Listed here is a single T cell receptor beta chain. Its antigen remains undetermined. Per-base quality was not reported, and no clone a single base away is much larger than it. The data stem from a study of blood T cell repertoires in COVID-19 (TCRdb year 2020). Background for the entire study: Samples covering the acute and convalescent phases of COVID-19 were provided by collaborators in the United States, Italy and Spain. Where available, HLA class I and class II types were obtained from metadata supplied by the sample provider rather than from assay-based typing. The material from the prospective study consisted of cDNA or gDNA derived from T cells, B-cell-depleted T cells, or PBMCs. The dataset comprised deeply sampled blood TCRbeta repertoires from subjects exposed to, actively infected with, or recovered from COVID-19. Nearly every sample came with metadata listing a de-identified subject ID, COVID-19 status, age in years and sex. The repertoires were made available in a free public database intended to serve as a resource for research on the immune response to SARS-CoV-2. Samples were obtained from the ongoing ImmuneRACE study (first 160 participants) and from over 1,000 subjects provided by 6 global collaborators. Broader findings and caveats from the paper: The quantity of clinical and demographic metadata differed by source and by participant and was supplied without curation.

Participants in the prospective study were enrolled through a virtual design, were aged roughly 18 to 90 years, and lived in roughly 25 United States geographic areas. In the prospective study, cohorts were assigned on the basis of participant-reported clinical history obtained from a screening survey and a study questionnaire. Recovered participants in ImmuneRACE Cohort 3 were defined as having two consecutive negative NP/OP PCR tests, clearance from a healthcare professional, or resolution of symptoms. Each participant in the prospective study had whole blood, serum and a nasopharyngeal or oropharyngeal swab collected by mobile phlebotomists. Participants in the prospective study had the option to provide additional blood draws and questionnaires over a 2-month period. Prospective study blood samples were shipped either frozen or at room temperature before DNA extraction. CDR1 is given as MNHEY and CDR2 as SVGAGI, both from the germline V gene. The junction carries 4 bases between V and J, which are trimmed by 0 bases and 4 bases respectively. The CDR3 has 13 amino acids, counting the end cysteine and phenylalanine. The sequence is cut down to CDR3 DNA, 39 bases in frame from base 1.

The immunoSEQ Assay, a bias-controlled multiplex PCR, was used to amplify TCRbeta CDR3 regions from genomic DNA. The source study handled its data this way. Within the assay, amplification of reference gene primers was used to estimate how many nucleated cells each sample contained. To quantify the absolute abundance of each unique TCRbeta CDR3 rearrangement, sequence reads were collapsed and filtered. For each sample, productive Simpson clonality was calculated as the square root of Simpson's diversity index across productive rearrangements. TCRdb provides this immuneACCESS table in a form limited to in-frame rearrangements. Some clones are lacking; in checked studies, under half of them reflect an unresolved V gene, and why the rest are absent is not known. For V, J and clone size, that table is used; D and trimming come from the DNA. The sample records under 150,000 clones, roughly 80% of which are singletons. The top ten clonotypes cover 6.2% of the sample.

Rearrangement joined TRBV6-5 to TRBJ2-1; confidence is insufficient to name the D gene. The sample comprised PBMCs or T cells enriched from blood (not recorded which). This clonotype originated in a woman between 35 and 50 years old who had recovered from COVID-19. The CDR3 protein sequence reads: CASSYSLYNEQFF. The DNA reads TGTGCCAGCAGTTACTCCCTTTACAATGAGCAGTTCTTC.